The sequence of this T cell receptor beta chain was determined in a study of cytomegalovirus exposure and HLA in healthy donors. PCR employed 60 Vbeta and 13 Jbeta primers. Libraries were prepared by immunoSEQ multiplex PCR; TCRdb keeps only in-frame clonotypes and omits some of them. The repertoire holds approximately 160,000 clones, with roughly 80% as singletons. Between the trimmed V and J ends, which lost 8 bases and 1 base, there was a span of 17 bases. This CDR3 is built from 15 residues. The V gene's germline CDR1 is MGHRA and CDR2 YSYEKL. The chain joins TRBV4-1 to TRBJ1-1; D gene ambiguous. The receptor was isolated from a woman aged 50 to 60 in good health and CMV-seropositive. The source material was PBMCs. The CDR3 nucleotides read TGCGCCAGCCGGGTGGAGCAGCACCCGAACACTGAAGCTTTCTTT. Residues: CASRVEQHPNTEAFF.